This paragraph covers one TCR beta chain sequence. Its antigen is not identified. Library construction for TCR beta used iRepertoire HTBI primers and Arm-PCR of CDR3 regions. MiXCR was run by TCRdb on the multiplex PCR reads, yielding one entry per CDR3 protein. The repertoire holds about 540,000 distinct CDR3 sequences, with roughly 13% as singletons. These data come from a study of regulatory T cells in long-lasting Graves disease. Study-level results: Fewer public clonotypes were shared by new patients (approximately 1,000) than by persistent patients (2,741).

Germline V CDR1 and CDR2: SGHDT, YYEEEE. J gave up 9 bases and V 4 bases, and 7 bases lay outside the gene matches. CDR3 length: 13 amino acids. This sample's time point: newly diagnosed GD, antithyroid drugs for less than 3 months. RNA extracted from PBMCs served as the sequencing template. The sample also formed part of further work on T cells in Graves' hyperthyroidism and ophthalmopathy. From that second work: Using the HTBI primer set, a first-round RT-PCR was run on the TCR CDR3. A model of 13 V-J pairs discriminated ophthalmopathy from stable hyperthyroidism.

The sequence was obtained from a man younger than 45 with Graves disease. The material was peripheral blood mononuclear cells (PBMCs), obtained at new diagnosis, from a patient treated with antithyroid drugs. This chain links TRBV5-6 with TRBJ2-1; 7 bases agree with TRBD1. The CDR3 nucleotides read TGTGCCAGCAGCATCTACAGGGGTTCTGAGCAGTTCTTC. Translating it yields CASSIYRGSEQFF.